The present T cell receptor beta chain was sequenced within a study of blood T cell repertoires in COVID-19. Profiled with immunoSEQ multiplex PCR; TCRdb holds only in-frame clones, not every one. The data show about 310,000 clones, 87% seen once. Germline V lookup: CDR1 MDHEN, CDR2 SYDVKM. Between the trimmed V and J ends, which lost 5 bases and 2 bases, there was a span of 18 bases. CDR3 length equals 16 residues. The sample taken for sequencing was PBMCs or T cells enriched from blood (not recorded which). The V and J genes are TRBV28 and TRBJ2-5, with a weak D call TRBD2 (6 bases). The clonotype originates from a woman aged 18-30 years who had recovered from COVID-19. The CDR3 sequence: CASSDLTSRTQETQYF. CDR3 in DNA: TGTGCCAGCAGTGATTTAACTAGCCGAACACAAGAGACCCAGTACTTC.